A single sample gave rise to the 27 T cell receptor beta chains below, sequenced in a study of cytomegalovirus exposure and HLA in healthy donors (dated by TCRdb to 2015 to 2018). Receptor amplification or capture employed the immunoSEQ multiplex PCR assay. TCRdb carries this immuneACCESS record with in-frame sequences only. Its versions omit some clonotypes, under half of them owing to an unresolved V gene in the studies checked, with the rest unexplained. For this sample there are about 240,000 clones; about 87% appear just once. Of the sample, around 3% is held by the ten largest clones. Sequencing used PBMCs. The receptors here all came from a man aged 18 to 35 in good health and CMV-seronegative.

The chain combines TRBV4-1 with TRBJ1-2; D unresolved. This CDR3 has 13 amino acids. Germline values: CDR1 MGHRA, CDR2 YSYEKL. V was clipped by 0 bases and J by 8 bases, with 10 bases between them. The CDR3 protein is CASSQERGNGYTF. The CDR3 DNA reads TGCGCCAGCAGCCAAGAGAGAGGGAACGGCTACACCTTC.

This rearrangement joins TRBV27 to TRBJ2-7, with D perhaps matching TRBD1 (6 bases). With 3 bases removed from V and 2 bases from J, the gap between germline ends came to 11 bases. The CDR3 length is 14 residues. Germline CDR1 is MNHEY and CDR2 is SMNVEV (reference sequence). The CDR3 loop reads CASSLGAGPYEQYF. CDR3 nucleotides: TGTGCCAGCAGTTTGGGGGCAGGGCCCTACGAGCAGTACTTC.

V gene TRBV18 combines with J gene TRBJ2-3; 11 nucleotides align to TRBD2. Germline lookup yields CDR1 KGHSH and CDR2 LQKENI. The CDR3 runs to 15 residues. The V segment lost 2 bases and the J segment 4 bases; nucleotides outside the gene matches: 2. As DNA, the CDR3 is TGTGCCAGCTCACCAACTAGCGGGAGATCAGATACGCAGTATTTT. It encodes CASSPTSGRSDTQYF. The whole variable domain, remainder taken from reference TRBV18 and TRBJ2-3, is NAGVMQNPRHLVRRRGQEARLRCSPMKGHSHVYWYRQLPEEGLKFMVYLQKENIIDESGMPKERFSAEFPKEGPSILRIQQVVRGDSAAYFCASSPTSGRSDTQYFGPGTRLTVL.

The rearrangement joins TRBV5-6 to TRBJ2-1, with D possibly being TRBD1 (5 bases). CDR1 and CDR2 from the germline V gene are SGHDT and YYEEEE. The CDR3 sequence is 11 residues long. Trimming cost V 4 bases and J 15 bases, with 14 bases left between them. The CDR3 DNA follows: TGTGCCAGCAGCGCAGTAGGGGTATGGTTCTTC. Translation gives CASSAVGVWFF.

The count of this clone is one. The chain carries TRBV4-1 and TRBJ1-1, with TRBD1 matching 8 bases. With 4 bases clipped from V and 11 bases from J, the junction kept 9 bases outside the gene matches. The CDR3 has 13 amino acids. Germline V lookup: CDR1 MGHRA, CDR2 YSYEKL. CDR3 in DNA: TGCGCCAGCAGCCCAGGACAGGGCTTCGAGGCTTTCTTT. It encodes CASSPGQGFEAFF.

V is TRBV19 and J is TRBJ2-6; 7 bases line up with TRBD2. The CDR3 runs 15 residues. With V trimmed by 11 bases and J by 0 bases, 7 bases remained unmatched. CDR1 and CDR2 (germline): LNHDA, SQIVND (reference sequence). As DNA, the CDR3 is TGTGCCCAGAAAGCGGGGATCTCTGGGGCCAACGTCCTGACTTTC. Protein: CAQKAGISGANVLTF.

The gene calls are TRBV6-4 and TRBJ2-7; 13 nucleotides align to TRBD2. Germline values: CDR1 MRHNA, CDR2 SNTAGT. The CDR3 is 16 amino acids. Germline trimming cut 5 bases from V and 7 bases from J; bases unmatched to any gene: 11. As DNA, the CDR3 is TGTGCCAGCAGTCCCATGGGGACTAGCGGGGTTCAGGAGCAGTACTTC. As protein: CASSPMGTSGVQEQYF.

This chain links TRBV4-1 with TRBJ2-1; 8 positions match TRBD2. This CDR3 spans 16 amino acids. The V gene end was trimmed by 0 bases and the J gene end by 4 bases; junction bases not matched to a gene: 5. CDR1 is MGHRA, CDR2 YSYEKL, per germline. This CDR3 is CASSQEPPSGYNEQFF. The CDR3 bases are TGCGCCAGCAGCCAAGAGCCGCCTAGCGGGTACAATGAGCAGTTCTTC.

This clone was seen just once. CDR3 protein: CASSLGGMNTEAFF. The CDR3 coding sequence is TGTGCCAGCAGCCTGGGGGGAATGAACACTGAAGCTTTCTTT. This chain joins TRBV28 and TRBJ1-1; TRBD1 is a possible D gene (5 bases). V was shortened by 6 bases and J by 0 bases, with 11 bases between the two germline ends. Germline CDR1 MDHEN, CDR2 SYDVKM. The CDR3 is 14 amino acids.

The chain couples TRBV5-4 to TRBJ2-3; D not resolved. The germline CDR1 and CDR2 sequences are SGHNT and YYREEE (reference sequence). The length of the CDR3 is 16 residues. Trimming took 4 bases from V and 0 from J, leaving 15 bases between them. This chain's CDR3 is CASSPHPQASTDTQYF. CDR3 coding DNA: TGTGCCAGCAGCCCCCACCCCCAAGCTAGCACAGATACGCAGTATTTT.

The V and J genes are TRBV6-1 and TRBJ2-1; 14 bases match TRBD2. The CDR3 consists of 18 residues. After removal of 1 base from V and 8 bases from J, the junction contained 10 bases not matched to a gene. The germline CDR1 and CDR2 sequences are MNHNS and SASEGT. The CDR3 DNA sequence: TGTGCCAGCAGTGAAGATTTAATAGGGACTAGCGGGAGATATGAGCAGTTCTTC. Its protein is CASSEDLIGTSGRYEQFF.

J is TRBJ1-3 and V is TRBV29-1; 8 bases are a match to TRBD1. CDR1 is SQVTM and CDR2 is ANQGSEA in the germline V gene. Trimming removed 7 bases from V and 8 bases from J; junction bases left unmatched: 7. CDR3 length: 12 amino acids. The CDR3, as DNA: TGCAGCGGTGACAGGGGTCGGGACACCATATATTTT. Its translation is CSGDRGRDTIYF.

The CDR3: CASSSLAGVGNEQFF. The CDR3 bases are TGTGCCAGCAGTTCTCTAGCGGGAGTCGGCAATGAGCAGTTCTTC. The chain carries TRBV7-9 and TRBJ2-1; the match to TRBD2 covers 10 bases. CDR3 length: 15 amino acids. V lost 6 bases and J lost 6; bases outside the gene matches: 8. In germline, CDR1 is SEHNR, CDR2 FQNEAQ (reference sequence).

There are a few counts of this clone. The V and J genes are TRBV6-5 and TRBJ2-2; no definite D call. There are 13 residues in the CDR3. Trimming removed 4 bases from V and 4 bases from J, with 7 bases in between. Germline-derived CDR1 and CDR2 are MNHEY and SVGAGI. The CDR3 protein is CASSWASTGELFF. CDR3 in DNA: TGTGCCAGCAGTTGGGCAAGCACCGGGGAGCTGTTTTTT.

Concerning this clone: This sample includes further DNA sequences coding for the same CDR3. The V and J genes are TRBV5-1 and TRBJ2-5; weak D call: TRBD1 (5 bases). The CDR3 has 14 amino acids. V lost 0 bases and J 5 bases, leaving 11 bases between the germline ends. Germline loops: CDR1 SGHRS, CDR2 YFSETQ. The CDR3 reads CASSLEQGGETQYF. Here the CDR3 DNA reads TGCGCCAGCAGCTTGGAGCAGGGTGGGGAGACCCAGTACTTC.

This chain joins TRBV7-8 and TRBJ2-7, with a possible D match to TRBD2 (8 bases). Germline CDR1 reads SGHVS; CDR2 reads FQNEAQ. The CDR3 extends over 17 amino acids. Trimming pared 0 bases from V and 2 bases from J, leaving 17 bases between. The CDR3 DNA sequence: TGTGCCAGCAGCTTAGCCATTAGCGGGACAGCCCCCTACGAGCAGTACTTC. Translation gives CASSLAISGTAPYEQYF.

The chain employs TRBV9 and TRBJ2-1, with a weak D call TRBD1 (5 bases). Trimming shortened V by 4 bases and J by 5 bases, and 25 bases separated the two germline ends. This CDR3 comprises 18 residues. CDR1 and CDR2 (germline): SGDLS, YYNGEE. DNA for the CDR3: TGTGCCAGCAGCCCCCGTTTTTTTCCGTCAGGGCTCCACAATGAGCAGTTCTTC. This gives the protein CASSPRFFPSGLHNEQFF.

This chain connects TRBV19 to TRBJ2-5; 13 nucleotides align to TRBD2. CDR1 is LNHDA and CDR2 is SQIVND in the germline V gene (reference sequence). The CDR3 sequence is 15 residues long. V shed 4 bases and J 5 bases; nucleotides not matched to a gene: 4. The CDR3 is CASSRTSGSAETQYF. In DNA, the CDR3 is TGTGCCAGTAGTAGGACTAGCGGGAGCGCTGAGACCCAGTACTTC.

The V and J genes are TRBV4-2 and TRBJ2-7; 8 positions match TRBD2. The CDR3 totals 16 residues. V lost 0 bases to trimming and J lost 2 bases; unmatched junction nucleotides: 6. The germline gives CDR1 LGHNA, CDR2 YNFKEQ. The CDR3 here is CASSQDPSGSTYEQYF. The DNA for the CDR3 is TGTGCCAGCAGCCAAGATCCGAGCGGGAGCACCTACGAGCAGTACTTC.

The CDR3 DNA follows: TGCGCCAGCAGCCAAGATTTCGCAGATACGCAGTATTTT. This codes for CASSQDFADTQYF. The chain joins TRBV4-3 to TRBJ2-3; D not resolved. CDR1 is LGHNA, CDR2 YSLEER, per germline. The CDR3 consists of 13 residues. V lost 0 bases and J 4 bases, leaving 5 bases between the germline ends.

This clone has only a few counts. This sample also contains other DNA sequences that code for the same CDR3. The CDR3 nucleotides are TGTGCCAGCAGTCCAGGGTATGAGCAGTACTTC. This encodes CASSPGYEQYF. V gene TRBV28 combines with J gene TRBJ2-7, with a weak D call TRBD1 (5 bases). The germline CDR1 and CDR2 sequences are MDHEN and SYDVKM. V dropped 5 bases and J dropped 7 bases, with 9 bases sitting between them. The CDR3 covers 11 residues.

V is TRBV27 and J is TRBJ2-1, with TRBD2 matching over 11 bases. This CDR3 spans 16 amino acids. V lost 8 bases to trimming and J lost 4 bases; unmatched junction nucleotides: 10. Germline CDR1 reads MNHEY; CDR2 reads SMNVEV (reference sequence). CDR3 DNA: TGTGCCAGCCGCTCCGGGACTAGCGGAGATTACAATGAGCAGTTCTTC. Its translation: CASRSGTSGDYNEQFF.

The chain joins TRBV27 to TRBJ1-5, with 10 bases that match TRBD1. Germline CDR1 and CDR2: MNHEY and SMNVEV (reference sequence). The CDR3 has 15 residues. V lost 5 bases to trimming and J lost 5 bases; unmatched junction nucleotides: 6. The CDR3 coding sequence is TGTGCCAGCAGTCCGCCGGGACAGGGGCATCAGCCCCAGCATTTT. Its protein product is CASSPPGQGHQPQHF.

The chain couples TRBV4-1 to TRBJ2-1; perhaps TRBD2 as D (6 bases). Deletions cut 4 bases from V and 5 bases from J, with 18 bases between. The CDR3 consists of 16 residues. Germline-derived CDR1 and CDR2 are MGHRA and YSYEKL. The CDR3: CASSRIPLASNNEQFF. Here the CDR3 DNA reads TGCGCCAGCAGCCGTATCCCCCTAGCGTCTAACAATGAGCAGTTCTTC.

The chain carries TRBV29-1 and TRBJ1-2, with 9 bases aligning to TRBD1. Germline CDR1 and CDR2: SQVTM and ANQGSEA. The CDR3 length is 13 residues. The trim removed 7 bases at V and 4 bases at J, leaving 7 bases unmatched. The CDR3 DNA follows: TGCAGCGCCGGGACAGGGTACGGCTATGGCTACACCTTC. Translation gives CSAGTGYGYGYTF.

This chain uses TRBV4-3 with TRBJ2-3, with D tentatively TRBD2 (6 bases). Trimming removed 3 bases at V and 2 bases at J, with 15 bases between. The CDR3 is made up of 16 amino acids. Looked up from germline, CDR1 is LGHNA and CDR2 is YSLEER. The CDR3 nucleotides are TGCGCCAGCAGCCATTCCCGGGGGACTTACACAGATACGCAGTATTTT. Its translation is CASSHSRGTYTDTQYF.

The genes are TRBV5-1 and TRBJ2-7; perhaps TRBD1 as D (5 bases). CDR1 is SGHRS and CDR2 is YFSETQ in the germline V gene. Trimming shortened V by 5 bases and J by 7 bases, and 19 bases separated the two germline ends. This CDR3 is 14 amino acids long. In nucleotides, the CDR3 is TGCGCCAGCAGAGCTACAGGTGGGGTGGAGGAGCAGTACTTC. Translating it yields CASRATGGVEEQYF.